This T cell receptor beta chain emerged from a study of metastatic and nonmetastatic thyroid tumors. The entire patient cohort was treatment-naive prior to thyroid surgery. Original analysis: Across clinicopathological groups, CDR3 differences served as the basis for building a distant-metastasis classifier for papillary thyroid cancer. TCRdb reanalyzed the PCR reads via MiXCR. In this record, the V and J calls reflect TCRdb's handling and not the investigators' own analysis. Among around 30,000 clones listed, 15% were seen once. In this sample, this clone turned up many times. The sample consisted of blood. The sequence was obtained from a male donor with papillary thyroid cancer or a benign thyroid nodule (not recorded which). Some clones in this sample may be carry-over from other donors' samples.

The CDR3 here is CSAGTGGRREQPQHF. In DNA form, the CDR3 reads TGCAGTGCCGGGACCGGGGGGCGAAGGGAACAGCCCCAGCATTTT. The chain carries TRBV20-1 and TRBJ1-5; tentative D call: TRBD1 (6 bases). V lost 6 bases and J lost 7, with 22 bases in between. Germline CDR1 is DFQATT and CDR2 is SNEGSKA (reference sequence). The CDR3 is made up of 15 amino acids.